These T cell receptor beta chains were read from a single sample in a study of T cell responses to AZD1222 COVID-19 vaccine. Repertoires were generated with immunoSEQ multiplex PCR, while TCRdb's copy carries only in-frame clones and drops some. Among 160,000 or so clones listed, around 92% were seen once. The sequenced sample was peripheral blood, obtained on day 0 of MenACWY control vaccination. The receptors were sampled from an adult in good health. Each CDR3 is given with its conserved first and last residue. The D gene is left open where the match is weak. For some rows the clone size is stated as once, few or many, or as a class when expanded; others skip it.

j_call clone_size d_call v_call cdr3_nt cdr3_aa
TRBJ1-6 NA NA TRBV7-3 TGTGCCAGCAGCTCTTCCGGGACGGGGAATTCACCCCTCCACTTT CASSSSGTGNSPLHF
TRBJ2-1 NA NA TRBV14 TGTGCCAGCAGCCAAAATAGCGGCGGTGAGCAGTTCTTC CASSQNSGGEQFF
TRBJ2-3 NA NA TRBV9 TGTGCCAGCAGCGTAGACGGGACTAGCACAGATACGCAGTATTTT CASSVDGTSTDTQYF
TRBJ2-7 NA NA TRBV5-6 TGTGCCAGCAGCTTGGGCAGGGCCTACGAGCAGTACTTC CASSLGRAYEQYF
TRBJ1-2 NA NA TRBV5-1 TGCGCCAGCAGAATGGCAGGGGTTCAGGGGAATGGCTACACCTTC CASRMAGVQGNGYTF
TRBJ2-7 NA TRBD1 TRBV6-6 TGTGCCAGCAGATCCCGGACAGGGGGGTCCTACGAGCAGTACTTC CASRSRTGGSYEQYF
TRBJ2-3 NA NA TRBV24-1 TGTGCCACCAGTCGAGGTCGGGAAATCACAGATACGCAGTATTTT CATSRGREITDTQYF
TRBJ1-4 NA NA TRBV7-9 TGTGCCAGCAGCCCATCAGGGAGAGCTAATGAAAAACTGTTTTTT CASSPSGRANEKLFF
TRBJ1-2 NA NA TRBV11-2 TGTGCCAGCAGCTCCCGGGGAGGGCGCGACTATGGCTACACCTTC CASSSRGGRDYGYTF
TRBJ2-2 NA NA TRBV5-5 TGTGCCAGCAGCTTGAGGGACCCCGGGACCGGGGAGCTGTTTTTT CASSLRDPGTGELFF
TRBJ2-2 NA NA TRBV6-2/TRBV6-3 TGTGCCAGCAGCCGCCTTAAAGGGCGGGACACCGGGGAGCTGTTTTTT CASSRLKGRDTGELFF
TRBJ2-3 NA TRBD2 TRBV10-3 TGTGCCATCATGGCGGGAGATACAGATACGCAGTATTTT CAIMAGDTDTQYF
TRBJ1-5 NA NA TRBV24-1 TGTGCCACCAGTGATTTAGAAGCGGGGCCCCAGCATTTT CATSDLEAGPQHF
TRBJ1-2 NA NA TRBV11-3 TGTGCCAGCAGCTTAGTCGGCGGGGGAATCTATGGCTACACCTTC CASSLVGGGIYGYTF
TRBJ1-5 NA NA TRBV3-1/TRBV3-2 TGTGCCAGCAGCCAAGAACTCTGGGGTCAGCCCCAGCATTTT CASSQELWGQPQHF
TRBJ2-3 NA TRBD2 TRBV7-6 TGTGCCAGCAGCTTAGCGAGCGGGAGGCTGGATACGCAGTATTTT CASSLASGRLDTQYF
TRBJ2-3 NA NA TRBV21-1 TGTGCCAGCAGAAAAAAACGAGACTCTGCCGGGACAGTTTATCAAGATACGCAGTATTTT CASRKKRDSAGTVYQDTQYF
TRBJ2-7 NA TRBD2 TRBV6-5 TGTGCCAGCAGTACGGGACTAGCGGGAGTCTACGAGCAGTACTTC CASSTGLAGVYEQYF
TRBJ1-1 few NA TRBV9 TGTGCCAGCAGCGAAGGACAAATTAGTGAAGCTTTCTTT CASSEGQISEAFF
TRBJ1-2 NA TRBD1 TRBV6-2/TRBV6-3 TGTGCCAGCAGTTACCCAGGGGGCATTGTTGGCTACACCTTC CASSYPGGIVGYTF
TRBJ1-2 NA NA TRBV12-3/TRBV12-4 TGTGCCAGCAGTTTTAGCTCGACCGGTGGCTACACCTTC CASSFSSTGGYTF
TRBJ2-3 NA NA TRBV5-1 TGCGCCAGCAGGAGAGGGGACAAGACCACAGATACGCAGTATTTT CASRRGDKTTDTQYF
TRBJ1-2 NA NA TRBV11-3 TGTGCCAGCAGCCCTGGGAGGGCTTTTGGCTACACCTTC CASSPGRAFGYTF
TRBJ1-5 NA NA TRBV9 TGTGCCAGCAGCGTAGAAGGTAATTACAATCAGCCCCAGCATTTT CASSVEGNYNQPQHF
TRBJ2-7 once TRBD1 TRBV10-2 TGCGCCAGCAGGGATTGGGGACAGGACTCCTACGAGCAGTACTTC CASRDWGQDSYEQYF
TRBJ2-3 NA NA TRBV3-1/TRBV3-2 TGTGCCAGCAGCCCGACTACCTCGGGGACGCAGTATTTT CASSPTTSGTQYF
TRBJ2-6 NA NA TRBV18 TGTGCCAGCTCACCACCGGAGGGTTCCGGGGCCAACGTCCTGACTTTC CASSPPEGSGANVLTF
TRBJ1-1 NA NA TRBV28 TGTGCCAGCAGTGTCCGGTACACTGAAGCTTTCTTT CASSVRYTEAFF
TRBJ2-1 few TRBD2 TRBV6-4 TGTGCCAGCAGTGCTTCCCCAGCGGGAGGACACTTCTACAATGAGCAGTTCTTC CASSASPAGGHFYNEQFF
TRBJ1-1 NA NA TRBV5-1 TGCGCCAGCAGCCTCCGGGCCGGGCGAGGAAACACTGAAGCTTTCTTT CASSLRAGRGNTEAFF
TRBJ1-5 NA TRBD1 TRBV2 TGTGCCACCAGCCTCGGGACAGCTAGCAATCAGCCCCAGCATTTT CATSLGTASNQPQHF
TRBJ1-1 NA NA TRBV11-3 TGTGCCAGCAGCTCTCGCTTGAACACTGAAGCTTTCTTT CASSSRLNTEAFF
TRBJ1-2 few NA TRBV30 TGTGCCTGGAGCCAACAGGGTAACTATGGCTACACCTTC CAWSQQGNYGYTF
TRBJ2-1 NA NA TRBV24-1 TGTGCCACCAGTGATCCTCACCCGGGCCACAATGAGCAGTTCTTC CATSDPHPGHNEQFF
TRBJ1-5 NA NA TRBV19 TGTGCCAGTAGTATGGGGACCTACAATCAGCCCCAGCATTTT CASSMGTYNQPQHF
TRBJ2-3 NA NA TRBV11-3 TGTGCCAGCAGCTTAGGAGGGGGGCTAGCGGGCACAGATACGCAGTATTTT CASSLGGGLAGTDTQYF
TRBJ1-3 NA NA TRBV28 TGTGCCAGCAGTTTACATAGTCAGACGGCTGGAAACACCATATATTTT CASSLHSQTAGNTIYF
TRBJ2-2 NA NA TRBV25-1 TGTGCCAGCAGTGAACGGGTTCCCGGGGAGCTGTTTTTT CASSERVPGELFF
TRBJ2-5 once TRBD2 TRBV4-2 TGTGCCAGCAGCCAAGACCCTAGCGGGAGCTCCCAAGAGACCCAGTACTTC CASSQDPSGSSQETQYF
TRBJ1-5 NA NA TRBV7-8 TGTGCCAGCTCCAATCCAGGGTTTGGTCAGCCCCAGCATTTT CASSNPGFGQPQHF
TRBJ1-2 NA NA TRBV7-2 TGTGCCAGCAGCTTAGGGATCCAGGCCTATTACTACACCTTC CASSLGIQAYYYTF
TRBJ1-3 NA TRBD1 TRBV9 TGTGCCAGCAGCCCGCGGGACAGGGGCGACACCATATATTTT CASSPRDRGDTIYF
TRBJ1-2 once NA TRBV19 TGTGCCAGTAGTACAATACAGGGACTGAGCTATGGCTACACCTTC CASSTIQGLSYGYTF
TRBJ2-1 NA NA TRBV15 TGTGCCACCAGCAGAGATCTTGGGCCGGGAGCTACTGAGCAGTTCTTC CATSRDLGPGATEQFF
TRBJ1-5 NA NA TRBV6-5 TGTGCCAGCAGTTACTCGGGGCAGGGTCGCAATCAGCCCCAGCATTTT CASSYSGQGRNQPQHF
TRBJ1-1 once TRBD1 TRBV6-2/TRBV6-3 TGTGCCAGCAGTAACAAGGACAGGGGGTGGACTGAAGCTTTCTTT CASSNKDRGWTEAFF
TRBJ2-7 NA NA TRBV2 TGTGCCAGCAGTAGGGACCACTACGAGCAGTACTTC CASSRDHYEQYF
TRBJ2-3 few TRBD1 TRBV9 TGTGCCAGCAGCGGCTACACAGGGGTCCTCGGGGACACAGATACGCAGTATTTT CASSGYTGVLGDTDTQYF
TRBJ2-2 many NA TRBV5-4 TGTGCCAGCAGCCAGGGGCCCGGGGAGCTGTTTTTT CASSQGPGELFF
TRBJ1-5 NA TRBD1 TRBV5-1 TGCGCCAGCAGCTTGGGGGACAGGGAAAGTCAGCCCCAGCATTTT CASSLGDRESQPQHF
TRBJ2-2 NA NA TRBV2 TGTGCCAGCAGCGTTACCGGTGGTCCCGGGGAGCTGTTTTTT CASSVTGGPGELFF
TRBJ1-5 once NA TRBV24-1 TGTGCCACTCTAAGGCCCCAGCATTTT CATLRPQHF
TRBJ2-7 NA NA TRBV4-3 TGCGCCAGCAGCCAACCGACAAGGAGGACCCGAGGCCCCGAGCAGCCCTACGAGCAGTACTTC CASSQPTRRTRGPEQPYEQYF
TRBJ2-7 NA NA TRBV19 TGTGCCAGTAGCCCCCCTGGTACGGGGAACGAGCAGTACTTC CASSPPGTGNEQYF
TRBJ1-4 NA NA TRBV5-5 TGTGCCAGCAGCGGGGGTCGGGAAAAACTGTTTTTT CASSGGREKLFF
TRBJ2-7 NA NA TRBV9 TGTGCCAGCAGCGAGGGGACTCGCCGTGTGGAGCAGTACTTC CASSEGTRRVEQYF
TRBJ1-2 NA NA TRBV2 TGTGCCAGCAGTGTGGGCAGGGTGGATGGCTACACCTTC CASSVGRVDGYTF
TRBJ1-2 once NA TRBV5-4 TGTGCCAGCAGCTTGCAGGGTTCGGATGGCTACACCTTC CASSLQGSDGYTF